The rows below give T cell receptor beta chains drawn from one sample of a study of T-cell reconstitution after alpha-beta-depleted transplantation in children. One entry per CDR3 protein results from TCRdb running MiXCR on the PCR reads. The sample lists over 450,000 distinct CDR3 sequences, approximately 10% seen once, with roughly 2.1% in the top ten. The material was PBMCs, obtained before TCRalphabeta/CD19-depleted stem cell transplant. All receptors come from a child aged 2 to 15 with inherited bone marrow failure, due to receive a stem cell transplant. The CDR3 runs from the conserved cysteine through the conserved F or W. The D gene is left open where the match is weak. Only some rows state a clone size, as once, few, many or a class for expanded clones.

CASSQCRDRPHNQPQHF	TGCGCCAGCAGTCAATGCCGGGACAGGCCGCACAATCAGCCCCAGCATTTT	-	TRBJ1-5	TRBV23-1	TRBD1
CASSQDQGQGIEQFF	TGTGCCAGCAGCCAAGACCAAGGACAGGGCATCGAGCAGTTCTTC	many	TRBJ2-1	TRBV4-2	TRBD1
CASTEVPTSGQETQYF	TGTGCCAGCACCGAGGTCCCGACTAGCGGCCAAGAGACCCAGTACTTC	many	TRBJ2-5	TRBV7-2	TRBD2
CASNNLEGPWGNYGYTF	TGTGCCAGCAATAATCTTGAGGGGCCGTGGGGGAACTATGGCTACACCTTC	-	TRBJ1-2	TRBV28	-
CASSLKTGALTYEQYF	TGTGCCAGCAGTTTAAAGACAGGGGCTCTAACCTACGAGCAGTACTTC	many	TRBJ2-7	TRBV12-3/TRBV12-4	TRBD1
CASRRVYYNEQFF	TGTGCCAGCCGAAGGGTTTACTACAATGAGCAGTTCTTC	many	TRBJ2-1	TRBV27	-
CASSQGGVRRHEQYF	TGTGCCAGCAGCCAAGGTGGGGTTCGGCGTCACGAGCAGTACTTC	many	TRBJ2-7	TRBV3-1	-
CSVERGVAGIADTQYF	TGCAGCGTTGAAAGGGGGGTAGCGGGGATCGCAGATACGCAGTATTTT	many	TRBJ2-3	TRBV29-1	TRBD2
CASSFMDGSYEQYF	TGTGCCAGCAGTTTTATGGACGGATCCTACGAGCAGTACTTC	many	TRBJ2-7	TRBV12-3/TRBV12-4	-
CASSQDQALAGSYEQYF	TGCGCCAGCAGCCAAGATCAGGCCCTAGCGGGATCCTACGAGCAGTACTTC	many	TRBJ2-7	TRBV4-1	TRBD2
CASSQVVGGSNDNEQFF	TGCGCCAGCAGCCAAGTCGTAGGCGGGAGTAATGACAATGAGCAGTTCTTC	many	TRBJ2-1	TRBV4-3	TRBD2
CASSYSDRGRGTEAFF	TGTGCCAGCAGTTACTCGGACAGGGGGCGAGGGACTGAAGCTTTCTTT	many	TRBJ1-1	TRBV6-2/TRBV6-3	TRBD1
CSASGRVNEQFF	TGCAGTGCTAGCGGGAGGGTTAATGAGCAGTTCTTC	many	TRBJ2-1	TRBV20-1	TRBD2
CASSLMGDSNQPQHF	TGTGCCAGCAGCTTAATGGGGGATAGCAATCAGCCCCAGCATTTT	many	TRBJ1-5	TRBV13	-
CASSFSAGLSGYTF	TGCGCCAGCAGCTTTTCCGCAGGTTTATCCGGCTACACCTTC	many	TRBJ1-2	TRBV5-1	-
CSARVIQPGGGRSSREQFF	TGCAGTGCTAGAGTAATTCAACCAGGGGGCGGGAGGTCTTCTAGAGAGCAGTTCTTC	-	TRBJ2-1	TRBV20-1	-
CASSLARAGEQFF	TGCGCCAGCAGCTTGGCCAGGGCGGGTGAGCAGTTCTTC	many	TRBJ2-1	TRBV5-1	-
CASSTGLVYEQYF	TGTGCCAGTAGTACGGGACTAGTATACGAGCAGTACTTC	many	TRBJ2-7	TRBV7-9	TRBD2
CASTQWAGGGQETQYF	TGTGCCAGCACCCAGTGGGCAGGGGGCGGACAAGAGACCCAGTACTTC	once	TRBJ2-5	TRBV11-2	TRBD1
CASSPSGDLSYEQYF	TGTGCCAGCAGCCCTTCTGGGGACCTAAGCTACGAGCAGTACTTC	-	TRBJ2-7	TRBV7-2	-
CASSPPPGARYGYTF	TGTGCCAGCAGCCCCCCTCCGGGGGCCCGTTATGGCTACACCTTC	many	TRBJ1-2	TRBV7-9	-
CASSLGLEGTGTYEQYF	TGTGCCAGCAGCCTCGGACTGGAGGGGACAGGGACCTACGAGCAGTACTTC	many	TRBJ2-7	TRBV7-9	TRBD1
CAIDRGAGVRGSYNEQFF	TGTGCCATCGACCGCGGGGCGGGAGTTAGGGGAAGCTACAATGAGCAGTTCTTC	many	TRBJ2-1	TRBV2	TRBD2
CASTRTSGTYNEQFF	TGTGCCAGTACCCGGACTAGCGGGACGTACAATGAGCAGTTCTTC	few	TRBJ2-1	TRBV19	TRBD2
CASSFGGSEQFF	TGTGCCAGCAGTTTTGGGGGAAGCGAGCAGTTCTTC	many	TRBJ2-1	TRBV12-3/TRBV12-4	-
CASRMGLAGYNEQFF	TGTGCCAGCAGAATGGGACTAGCGGGCTACAATGAGCAGTTCTTC	many	TRBJ2-1	TRBV12-3/TRBV12-4	TRBD2
CASSQSPTGYTEAFF	TGTGCCAGCAGCCAAAGCCCCACAGGGTACACTGAAGCTTTCTTT	many	TRBJ1-1	TRBV3-1	-
CASSLTWNEQFF	TGTGCCAGCAGCTTAACGTGGAATGAGCAGTTCTTC	few	TRBJ2-1	TRBV7-2	-
CSARENINRETQYF	TGCAGTGCTAGAGAGAATATAAATCGAGAGACCCAGTACTTC	many	TRBJ2-5	TRBV20-1	-
CSAIPADRGRDNEQFF	TGCAGTGCTATCCCCGCGGACAGGGGGAGGGACAATGAGCAGTTCTTC	many	TRBJ2-1	TRBV20-1	TRBD1
CASSHPESSYNEQFF	TGTGCCAGCAGCCATCCGGAGAGCTCCTACAATGAGCAGTTCTTC	many	TRBJ2-1	TRBV5-6	-
CASSARLAGETQYF	TGTGCCAGCAGCGCCCGACTAGCGGGAGAGACCCAGTACTTC	many	TRBJ2-5	TRBV7-2	TRBD2
CAWSPGTSSYNEQFF	TGTGCCTGGAGCCCCGGGACTAGCTCCTACAATGAGCAGTTCTTC	many	TRBJ2-1	TRBV30	TRBD2
CASSQERPDCSYEQYF	TGCGCCAGCAGCCAAGAGAGGCCCGACTGCTCCTACGAGCAGTACTTC	few	TRBJ2-7	TRBV4-3	-
CASSVASLQGGSPLHF	TGTGCCAGCAGCGTAGCGAGTCTACAGGGCGGCTCACCCCTCCACTTT	few	TRBJ1-6	TRBV9	-
CASSQQATNEKLFF	TGCGCCAGCAGCCAGCAAGCAACTAATGAAAAACTGTTTTTT	many	TRBJ1-4	TRBV4-3	-
CASSLGQGQDTQYF	TGTGCCAGCAGCTTAGGACAGGGGCAGGATACGCAGTATTTT	many	TRBJ2-3	TRBV7-9	TRBD1
CAWYEQYF	TGTGCATGGTACGAGCAGTACTTC	few	TRBJ2-7	TRBV27	-
CASSLLPWGEAYNEQFF	TGTGCCAGCAGCCTGTTACCATGGGGCGAAGCCTACAATGAGCAGTTCTTC	many	TRBJ2-1	TRBV9	-
CASSVAPGTGFFEQFF	TGTGCCAGCAGCGTAGCTCCGGGGACAGGTTTTTTTGAGCAGTTCTTC	many	TRBJ2-1	TRBV9	TRBD1
CASSVLWDVSNQPQHF	TGTGCCAGTAGTGTCCTCTGGGACGTTAGCAATCAGCCCCAGCATTTT	-	TRBJ1-5	TRBV19	-
CASSFDRSSGNTIYF	TGTGCCAGCAGCTTCGACAGGAGCTCTGGAAACACCATATATTTT	few	TRBJ1-3	TRBV7-2	-
CASGTSPYEQYF	TGTGCCAGTGGGACATCTCCCTACGAGCAGTACTTC	-	TRBJ2-7	TRBV19	-
CASSQVGLREKLFF	TGCGCCAGCAGCCAAGTTGGGCTACGGGAAAAACTGTTTTTT	many	TRBJ1-4	TRBV4-3	-
CATSRDDRGRSPLHF	TGTGCCACCAGCAGAGATGACAGGGGAAGGTCACCCCTCCACTTT	many	TRBJ1-6	TRBV15	TRBD1
CASSLAPRRGEQFF	TGTGCCAGCAGCTTAGCGCCCAGGAGGGGTGAGCAGTTCTTC	-	TRBJ2-1	TRBV7-2	-
CASSPRTGRQETQYF	TGTGCCAGCAGCCCGCGGACAGGTCGACAAGAGACCCAGTACTTC	-	TRBJ2-5	TRBV7-2	TRBD1
CASSLSRGSVEQYF	TGTGCCAGCAGCCTTAGTAGGGGGTCCGTCGAGCAGTACTTC	many	TRBJ2-7	TRBV4-2	-
CASRTRQGAVGNTEAFF	TGTGCCAGCAGGACTAGACAGGGGGCCGTTGGGAACACTGAAGCTTTCTTT	many	TRBJ1-1	TRBV27	TRBD1
CSVLEGLSSYEQYF	TGCAGCGTTCTCGAGGGGTTAAGCTCCTACGAGCAGTACTTC	many	TRBJ2-7	TRBV29-1	-
CSARTPGQGSGKQFF	TGCAGTGCTAGGACACCGGGACAGGGGAGCGGGAAGCAGTTCTTC	many	TRBJ2-1	TRBV20-1	TRBD1
CSVALPGTRGDTQYF	TGCAGCGTTGCCTTACCTGGGACTAGGGGAGATACGCAGTATTTT	many	TRBJ2-3	TRBV29-1	TRBD2
CASRNRDRGYNEQFF	TGTGCCAGCAGGAATCGGGACAGGGGTTACAATGAGCAGTTCTTC	many	TRBJ2-1	TRBV27	TRBD1
CSAIILAGNSNTQYF	TGCAGTGCTATTATCCTCGCCGGGAACTCAAATACGCAGTATTTT	many	TRBJ2-3	TRBV20-1	-
CASSHTSGSYYEQYF	TGTGCCAGCAGCCACACTAGCGGTTCTTACTACGAGCAGTACTTC	many	TRBJ2-7	TRBV6-5	TRBD2